This T cell receptor (beta chain) was captured in a study of cytomegalovirus exposure and HLA in healthy donors. Findings and caveats of the study: Most TCR beta V segments were productive about 90% or about 30% of the time in an earlier analysis. There were several of the most significant clusters that appeared linked to common viral pathogens in a later analysis.

On this clone: Its antigen remains unknown.

PCR used 60 Vbeta primers and 13 Jbeta primers. Sequencing was performed with immunoSEQ multiplex PCR; in TCRdb, only in-frame clones are kept and a portion is missing. The sample carries approximately 150,000 clones, 84% recorded once. The TCR originated in a man younger than 35 in good health and CMV-seronegative. Sequenced input: PBMCs.

DNA of the CDR3: TGTGCCAGCAGCTCGGACAGGGTCACTGAAGCTTTCTTT. Protein product: CASSSDRVTEAFF. This sequence joins TRBV7-8 and TRBJ1-1, with TRBD1 identical over 8 bases. Germline CDR1 SGHVS, CDR2 FQNEAQ. This CDR3 spans 13 amino acids. With 4 bases clipped from V and 4 bases from J, the junction kept 2 bases outside the gene matches.